This passage covers 20 T cell receptor beta chains from one sample sequenced in a study of T cells in Graves' hyperthyroidism and ophthalmopathy. Researchers took RNA transcripts and amplified the TCR beta CDR3 regions from them. With the HTBI primer set, the TCR CDR3 went through a first round of RT-PCR. TCRdb used MiXCR to reprocess the multiplex PCR reads, holding one entry per CDR3 protein. The sample lists over 700,000 distinct CDR3 sequences; over 35% were seen once. The source material was blood. The receptors stem from a woman aged 40 to 50 with Graves' hyperthyroidism.

This clonotype showed up just a few times. This rearrangement joins TRBV7-2 to TRBJ2-5; 8 bases agree with TRBD2. The CDR3 totals 15 residues. J lost 5 bases, V lost 7 bases, and 12 bases had no gene match. Germline V gene sequence: CDR1 SGHTA, CDR2 FQGNSA. CDR3 nucleotides: TGTGCCAGCACCCCAGGCGGGGGGCGTGGGGAGACCCAGTACTTC. Its translation: CASTPGGGRGETQYF.

This clonotype appeared a few times. This rearrangement joins TRBV7-2 to TRBJ2-5; D gene unclear. V lost 0 bases to trimming and J lost 0 bases, with 5 bases between them. This CDR3 has 14 residues. Germline CDR1 reads SGHTA; CDR2 reads FQGNSA. CDR3 in DNA: TGTGCCAGCAGCTTAGCAGCGTACCAAGAGACCCAGTACTTC. Amino acid sequence: CASSLAAYQETQYF.

Many counts were recorded for this clonotype. The rearrangement uses TRBV20-1 and TRBJ1-1; D gene ambiguous. V was shortened by 3 bases and J by 4 bases, with 15 bases between the two germline ends. The CDR3 is made up of 14 amino acids. Germline CDR1 and CDR2: DFQATT and SNEGSKA (reference sequence). CDR3 in DNA: TGCAGTGCTAGTCTTGTCTCTGGTCCCACTGAAGCTTTCTTT. It codes for CSASLVSGPTEAFF.

About this clonotype: Sequence at one end of the junction differs from germline and may be a read error. The CDR3 is CASSQDFYDSPYTPLHF. DNA for the CDR3: TGCGCCAGCAGCCAAGATTTTTACGACAGTCCTTATACACCCCTCCACTTT. V is TRBV7-2 and J is TRBJ1-6, with TRBD1 as a possible D gene (5 bases). CDR3 length: 17 residues. The germline V gene encodes CDR1 SGHTA and CDR2 FQGNSA.

V and J are TRBV5-6 and TRBJ2-2; 7 bases line up with TRBD1. The CDR3 spans 18 residues. V shed 5 bases, J shed 0 bases, and the junction held 13 bases outside the gene matches. CDR1 and CDR2 (germline): SGHDT, YYEEEE. The chain's CDR3 is CASRPGETGRSNTGELFF. The CDR3 DNA sequence: TGTGCCAGCAGGCCGGGTGAGACAGGGCGTTCGAACACCGGGGAGCTGTTTTTT.

There are many counts of this clonotype. The chain employs TRBV10-3 and TRBJ1-6; weak D call: TRBD1 (5 bases). Trimming stripped 2 bases from V and 6 bases from J, with 14 bases between. CDR1 is ENHRY and CDR2 is SYGVKD in the germline V gene. The length of the CDR3 is 16 residues. The DNA for the CDR3 is TGTGCCATCAGTGAGACAACCTGGGGCGGTAATTCACCCCTCCACTTT. Amino acids: CAISETTWGGNSPLHF.

J is TRBJ2-3 and V is TRBV5-6, with 8 bases fitting TRBD2. The V gene end was trimmed by 4 bases and the J gene end by 8 bases; junction bases not matched to a gene: 9. This CDR3 has 14 amino acids. Germline CDR1 is SGHDT and CDR2 is YYEEEE. The CDR3 region is CASSQGGLALTQYF. The CDR3 DNA follows: TGTGCCAGCAGCCAAGGAGGACTAGCCCTTACGCAGTATTTT.

The J gene is TRBJ1-5, the V gene TRBV12-3 or TRBV12-4; possible D gene TRBD1, 6 bases. With 6 bases removed from V and 5 bases from J, the gap between germline ends came to 14 bases. The CDR3 has 14 residues. CDR3 nucleotide sequence: TGTGCCAGCAGCTTCCAGGGGAGATATCAGCCCCAGCATTTT. Translating gives CASSFQGRYQPQHF.

The chain carries TRBV2 and TRBJ1-1; D not certain. CDR3 length: 14 amino acids. The ends were cut back, 1 base at V and 1 base at J, with 7 bases in the middle. Germline V gene lookup returns CDR1 SNHLY and CDR2 FYNNEI. CDR3 residues: CASSEGWPNTEAFF. The CDR3 coding sequence is TGTGCCAGCAGTGAAGGGTGGCCGAACACTGAAGCTTTCTTT.

Worth noting for this clonotype: A read error may be the cause here, since a much bigger clone is one base away. This rearrangement joins TRBV12-3 or TRBV12-4 to TRBJ2-5; D perhaps matches TRBD1 (6 bases). CDR3 length equals 13 residues. V was trimmed by 4 bases and J by 5 bases, leaving 11 bases between them. In nucleotides, the CDR3 is TGTGCCAGCAGTTCATGGGGACACGAGACCCAGTACTTC. Its protein product is CASSSWGHETQYF.

This clonotype was detected only a few times. J is TRBJ1-3 and V is TRBV7-2, with no clear D. The CDR3 length is 16 residues. Trimming removed 0 bases from V and 0 bases from J, with 9 bases in between. Germline assignment: CDR1 SGHTA and CDR2 FQGNSA. The chain's CDR3 is CASSLAPGYSGNTIYF. The CDR3 region has the DNA TGTGCCAGCAGCTTAGCGCCGGGGTACTCTGGAAACACCATATATTTT.

The table lists this clonotype with many counts. The chain joins TRBV15 to TRBJ1-1, with 8 bases lining up with TRBD1. CDR3 length: 16 residues. Germline CDR1 LNHNV, CDR2 YYDKDF (reference sequence). V was pared by 5 bases and J by 4 bases, with 12 bases of the junction left unmatched. The CDR3 here is CATSGSTGTGFTEAFF. The CDR3 nucleotides are TGTGCCACCAGCGGTTCTACCGGGACAGGTTTCACTGAAGCTTTCTTT.

With respect to this clonotype: Here the CDR3 omits its conserved ending phenylalanine or tryptophan, so a read error is the likely source. The V call is TRBV10-1, the J call TRBJ2-7, with D possibly being TRBD2 (7 bases). The ends were cut back, 6 bases at V and 2 bases at J, with 14 bases in the middle. There are 14 residues in the CDR3. Germline loops: CDR1 WNHNN, CDR2 SYGVQD (reference sequence). This chain's CDR3 is CASSWGGRAYEQYL. The CDR3 region has the DNA TGCGCCAGCAGCTGGGGGGGGCGGGCCTACGAGCAGTACCTC.

This clonotype was seen a few times. The chain recombines TRBV12-3 or TRBV12-4 with TRBJ2-7; TRBD1 is a possible D gene (6 bases). V lost 3 bases and J 3 bases, leaving 12 bases between the germline ends. The CDR3 is 14 amino acids. This CDR3 is CASSFSRDNYEQYF. The CDR3 nucleotides are TGTGCCAGCAGTTTTAGCAGGGACAACTACGAGCAGTACTTC.

This clonotype was counted at least ten times. In nucleotides, the CDR3 is TGTGCCACCAGTGACTCCCACCCTGGAGGCACTGAAGCTTTCTTT. This encodes CATSDSHPGGTEAFF. The rearrangement joins TRBV24-1 to TRBJ1-1; D unclear. Trimming removed 4 bases from V and 4 bases from J, with 15 bases in between. CDR3 length: 15 amino acids. Germline assignment: CDR1 KGHDR and CDR2 SFDVKD.

This clonotype appeared many times. The chain couples TRBV12-3 or TRBV12-4 to TRBJ1-1, with 11 positions matching TRBD1. This CDR3 spans 14 amino acids. J was trimmed by 5 bases and V by 5 bases; bases with no gene match: 4. The CDR3 sequence: CASSLDRGRTEAFF. CDR3 DNA sequence: TGTGCCAGCAGTCTGGACAGGGGGCGGACTGAAGCTTTCTTT.

This clonotype was seen many times. The rearrangement links TRBV10-3 to TRBJ1-5, with D perhaps TRBD1 (5 bases). V lost 0 bases to trimming and J lost 6 bases, with 12 bases between them. The CDR3 sequence is 15 residues long. The germline CDR1 and CDR2 sequences are ENHRY and SYGVKD. The CDR3 loop is CAISESGGEVQPQHF. CDR3 DNA: TGTGCCATCAGTGAGTCGGGGGGGGAGGTTCAGCCCCAGCATTTT.

In its sample, this clonotype was seen many times. The J gene is TRBJ1-2, the V gene TRBV19; D possibly corresponds to TRBD1 (6 bases). Germline CDR1 and CDR2: LNHDA and SQIVND (reference sequence). This CDR3 contains 14 residues. V lost 1 base and J 5 bases, leaving 11 bases between the germline ends. The CDR3 DNA reads as TGTGCCAGTAGTATAGCGACGGGGACATATGGCTACACCTTC. Translating gives CASSIATGTYGYTF.

Ten or more counts support this clonotype. The chain is built from TRBV7-9 and TRBJ1-6, with a tentative D call TRBD1 (5 bases). Germline CDR1 SEHNR, CDR2 FQNEAQ (reference sequence). V gave up 1 base and J gave up 8 bases, with 15 bases separating them. CDR3 size: 16 residues. The CDR3: CASSLDVWQGDSPLHF. CDR3 in DNA: TGTGCCAGCAGCTTAGATGTATGGCAGGGAGATTCACCCCTCCACTTT.

The chain carries TRBV5-5 and TRBJ1-3; the match to TRBD1 covers 8 bases. There are 14 residues in the CDR3. J was trimmed by 7 bases and V by 4 bases; bases with no gene match: 7. Germline CDR1 and CDR2: SGHKS and YYEKEE (reference sequence). The CDR3 is CASSGPGGGNTIYF. CDR3 nucleotides: TGTGCCAGCAGCGGGCCAGGGGGCGGGAACACCATATATTTT.